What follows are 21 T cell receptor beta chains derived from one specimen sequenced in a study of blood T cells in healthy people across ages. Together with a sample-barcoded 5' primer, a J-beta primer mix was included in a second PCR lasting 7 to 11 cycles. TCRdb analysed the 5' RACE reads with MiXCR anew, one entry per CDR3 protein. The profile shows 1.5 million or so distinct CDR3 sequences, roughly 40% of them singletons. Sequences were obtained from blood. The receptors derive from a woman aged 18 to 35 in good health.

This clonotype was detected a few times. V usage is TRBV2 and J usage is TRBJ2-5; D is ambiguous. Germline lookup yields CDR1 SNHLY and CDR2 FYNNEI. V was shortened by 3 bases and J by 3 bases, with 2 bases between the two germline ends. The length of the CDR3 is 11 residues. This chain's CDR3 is CASSDEETQYF. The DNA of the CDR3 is TGTGCCAGCAGTGACGAAGAGACCCAGTACTTC.

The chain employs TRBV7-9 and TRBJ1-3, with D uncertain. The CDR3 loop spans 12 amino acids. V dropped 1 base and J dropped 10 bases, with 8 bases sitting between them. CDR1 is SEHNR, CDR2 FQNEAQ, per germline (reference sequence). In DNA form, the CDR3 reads TGTGCCAGCAGCTTAGACCGGCGGACCATATATTTT. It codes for CASSLDRRTIYF.

CDR3 residues: CASSLSTTGAGEAFF. CDR3 sequence (DNA): TGTGCCAGCAGTTTATCTACAACAGGGGCTGGTGAAGCTTTCTTT. The chain couples TRBV27 to TRBJ1-1; 7 nucleotides match TRBD1. Looked up from germline, CDR1 is MNHEY and CDR2 is SMNVEV (reference sequence). This CDR3 is built from 15 residues. The V segment lost 0 bases and the J segment 7 bases; nucleotides outside the gene matches: 8.

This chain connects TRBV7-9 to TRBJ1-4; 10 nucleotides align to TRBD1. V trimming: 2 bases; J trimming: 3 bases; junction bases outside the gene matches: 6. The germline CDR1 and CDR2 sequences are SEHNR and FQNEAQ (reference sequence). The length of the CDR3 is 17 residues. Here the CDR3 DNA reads TGTGCCAGCAGCTTAAGGCGACAGGGGGCAGCTAATGAAAAACTGTTTTTT. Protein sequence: CASSLRRQGAANEKLFF.

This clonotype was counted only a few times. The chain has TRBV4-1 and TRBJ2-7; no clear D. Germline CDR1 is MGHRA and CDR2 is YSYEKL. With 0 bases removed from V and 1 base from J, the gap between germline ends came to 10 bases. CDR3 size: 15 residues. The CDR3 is CASSQDFFASYEQYF. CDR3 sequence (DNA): TGCGCCAGCAGCCAAGACTTTTTTGCGTCCTACGAGCAGTACTTC.

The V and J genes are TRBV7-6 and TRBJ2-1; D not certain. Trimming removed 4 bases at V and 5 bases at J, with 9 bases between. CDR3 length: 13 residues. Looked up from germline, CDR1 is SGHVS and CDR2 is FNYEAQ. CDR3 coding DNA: TGTGCCAGCAGCTCCTTACTCAACAATGAGCAGTTCTTC. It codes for CASSSLLNNEQFF.

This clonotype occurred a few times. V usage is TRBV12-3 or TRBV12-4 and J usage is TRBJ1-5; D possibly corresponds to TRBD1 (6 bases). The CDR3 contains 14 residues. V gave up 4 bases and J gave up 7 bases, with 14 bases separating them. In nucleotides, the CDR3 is TGTGCCAGCAGTTCCAGTGGGGGCGCGCAGCCCCAGCATTTT. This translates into CASSSSGGAQPQHF.

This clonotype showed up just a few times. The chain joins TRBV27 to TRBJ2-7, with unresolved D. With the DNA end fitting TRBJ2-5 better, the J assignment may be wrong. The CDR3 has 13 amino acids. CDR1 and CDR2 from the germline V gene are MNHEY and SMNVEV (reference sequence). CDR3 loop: CASSTALGETQYF. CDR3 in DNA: TGTGCCAGCAGTACCGCTTTGGGAGAGACCCAGTACTTC.

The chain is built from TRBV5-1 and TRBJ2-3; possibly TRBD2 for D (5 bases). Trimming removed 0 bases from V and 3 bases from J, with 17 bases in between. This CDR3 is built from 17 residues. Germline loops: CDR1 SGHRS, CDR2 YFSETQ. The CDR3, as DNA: TGCGCCAGCAGCTTGGCCGGAAGTAGCGTGGGGACAGATACGCAGTATTTT. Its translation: CASSLAGSSVGTDTQYF.

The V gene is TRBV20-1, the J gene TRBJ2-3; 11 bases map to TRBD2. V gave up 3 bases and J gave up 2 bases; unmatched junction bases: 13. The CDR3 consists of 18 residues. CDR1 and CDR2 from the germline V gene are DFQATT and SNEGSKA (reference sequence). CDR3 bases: TGCAGTGCTAGGGAGGGGCTAGCGGGAGGATTTAACACAGATACGCAGTATTTT. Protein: CSAREGLAGGFNTDTQYF.

The CDR3 reads CASSERQLHEQYF. CDR3 DNA: TGTGCCAGCAGTGAACGGCAGCTCCACGAGCAGTACTTC. This chain uses TRBV2 with TRBJ2-7, with unresolved D. This CDR3 is 13 amino acids long. V dropped 2 bases and J dropped 5 bases, with 10 bases sitting between them. The germline V gene encodes CDR1 SNHLY and CDR2 FYNNEI. Drawing the rest from reference TRBV2 and TRBJ2-7, the complete variable domain is EPEVTQTPSHQVTQMGQEVILRCVPISNHLYFYWYRQILGQKVEFLVSFYNNEISEKSEIFDDQFSVERPDGSNFTLKIRSTKLEDSAMYFCASSERQLHEQYFGPGTRLTVT.

CDR3 nucleotides: TGCGCCAGCAGCTTGGCGGTAATCACCTCTGGGGCCAACGTCCTGACTTTC. It yields the protein CASSLAVITSGANVLTF. The J gene is TRBJ2-6, the V gene TRBV5-1, with D unclear. The CDR3 runs to 17 residues. V was cut by 0 bases and J by 0 bases, with 10 bases left in between. In germline, CDR1 is SGHRS, CDR2 YFSETQ.

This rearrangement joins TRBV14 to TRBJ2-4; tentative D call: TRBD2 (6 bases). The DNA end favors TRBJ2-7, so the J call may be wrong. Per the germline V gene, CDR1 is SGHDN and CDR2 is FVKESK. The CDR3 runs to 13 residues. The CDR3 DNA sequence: TGTGCCAGCAGCCAAGGGGCTAGCGCCGAGCAGTACTTC. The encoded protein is CASSQGASAEQYF.

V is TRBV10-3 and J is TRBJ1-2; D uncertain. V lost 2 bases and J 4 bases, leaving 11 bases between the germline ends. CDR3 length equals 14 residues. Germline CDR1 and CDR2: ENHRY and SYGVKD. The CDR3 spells CAISEGKIAYGYTF. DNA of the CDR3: TGTGCCATCAGTGAGGGCAAGATAGCCTATGGCTACACCTTC.

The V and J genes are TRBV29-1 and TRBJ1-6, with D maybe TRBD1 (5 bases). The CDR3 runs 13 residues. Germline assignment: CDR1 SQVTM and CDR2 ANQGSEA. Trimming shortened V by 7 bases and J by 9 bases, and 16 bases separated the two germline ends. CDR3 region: CSAGVEVGSPLHF. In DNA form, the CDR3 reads TGCAGCGCGGGGGTTGAGGTCGGTTCACCCCTCCACTTT.

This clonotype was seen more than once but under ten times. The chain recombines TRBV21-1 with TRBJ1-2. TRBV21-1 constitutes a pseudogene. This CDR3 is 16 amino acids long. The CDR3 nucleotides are TGTGCCAGCAGCAAAGTGGCGGATCCCGCTAACTATGGCTACACCTTC. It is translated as CASSKVADPANYGYTF.

The CDR3 DNA reads TGCAGTGCTGGCGGGTCCGACTATGGCTACACCTTC. This translates into CSAGGSDYGYTF. J is TRBJ1-2 and V is TRBV20-1; D remains unclear. The CDR3 extends over 12 amino acids. The germline V and J ends were trimmed by 5 bases and 3 bases, with 10 bases remaining between them. Germline lookup yields CDR1 DFQATT and CDR2 SNEGSKA (reference sequence).

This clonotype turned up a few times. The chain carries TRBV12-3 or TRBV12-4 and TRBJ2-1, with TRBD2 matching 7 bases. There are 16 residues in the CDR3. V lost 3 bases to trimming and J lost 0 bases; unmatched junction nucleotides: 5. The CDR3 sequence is CASSFKGGGSYNEQFF. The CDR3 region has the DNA TGTGCCAGCAGTTTCAAGGGCGGGGGCTCCTACAATGAGCAGTTCTTC.

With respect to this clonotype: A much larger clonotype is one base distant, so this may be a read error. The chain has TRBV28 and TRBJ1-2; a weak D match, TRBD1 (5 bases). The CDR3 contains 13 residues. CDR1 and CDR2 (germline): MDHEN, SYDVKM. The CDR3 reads CVSSGGWGYGYTF. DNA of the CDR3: TGTGTCAGCAGTGGGGGATGGGGATATGGCTACACCTTC.

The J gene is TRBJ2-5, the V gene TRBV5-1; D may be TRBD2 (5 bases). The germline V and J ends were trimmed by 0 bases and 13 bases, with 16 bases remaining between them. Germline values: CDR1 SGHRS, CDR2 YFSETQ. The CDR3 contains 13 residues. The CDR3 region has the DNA TGCGCCAGCAGCTTGGCTTTATCTGGGGAGCGGTACTTC. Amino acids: CASSLALSGERYF.

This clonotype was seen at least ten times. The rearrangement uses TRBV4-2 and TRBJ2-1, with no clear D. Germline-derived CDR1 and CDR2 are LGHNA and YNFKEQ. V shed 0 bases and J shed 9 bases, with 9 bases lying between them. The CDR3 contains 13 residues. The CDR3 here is CASSQDNASEQFF. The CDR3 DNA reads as TGTGCCAGCAGCCAAGATAACGCAAGTGAGCAGTTCTTC.